The TCR beta chain described here comes from a study of cytomegalovirus exposure and HLA in healthy donors. Primers for the PCR totalled 60 Vbeta and 13 Jbeta. TCRdb's copy holds only in-frame clones and misses some; the assay was immunoSEQ multiplex PCR. The repertoire holds fewer than 250,000 clones, roughly 77% seen once, with approximately 3.1% in the top ten. Per the germline V gene, CDR1 is SEHNR and CDR2 is FQNEAQ (reference sequence). The CDR3 is made up of 15 amino acids. Germline trimming cut 2 bases from V and 8 bases from J; bases unmatched to any gene: 8. This sequence joins TRBV7-9 and TRBJ1-4; 7 bases align to TRBD1. This receptor was identified in a woman aged 25 to 39 in good health and CMV-seropositive. Sequenced sample: PBMCs. The CDR3: CASSLPTGAGEKLFF. The DNA for the CDR3 is TGTGCCAGCAGCTTACCTACAGGGGCAGGAGAAAAACTGTTTTTT.